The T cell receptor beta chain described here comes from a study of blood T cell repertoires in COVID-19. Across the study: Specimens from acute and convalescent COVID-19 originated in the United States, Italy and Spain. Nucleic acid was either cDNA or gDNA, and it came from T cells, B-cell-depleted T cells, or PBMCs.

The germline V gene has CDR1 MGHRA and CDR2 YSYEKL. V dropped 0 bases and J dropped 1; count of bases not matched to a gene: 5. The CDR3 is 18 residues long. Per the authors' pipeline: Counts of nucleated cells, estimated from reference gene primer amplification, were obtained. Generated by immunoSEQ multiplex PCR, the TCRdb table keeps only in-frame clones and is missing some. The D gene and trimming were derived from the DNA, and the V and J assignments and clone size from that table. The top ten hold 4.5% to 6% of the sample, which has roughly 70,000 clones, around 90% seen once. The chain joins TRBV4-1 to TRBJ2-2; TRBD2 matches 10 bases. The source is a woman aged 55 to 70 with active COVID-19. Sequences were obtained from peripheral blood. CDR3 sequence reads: CASSQDLAGVGNTGELFF. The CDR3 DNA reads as TGCGCCAGCAGCCAAGACCTAGCGGGAGTTGGGAACACCGGGGAGCTGTTTTTT.